The 4 T cell receptor beta chains reported below all come from one sample, sequenced in a study of PD-1 blockade in mismatch repair-deficient tumors. Produced via immunoSEQ multiplex PCR; TCRdb's table is partial and in-frame only. The table records 49,000 or so clones, about 85% of them present only once. The specimen was peripheral blood, collected about 4.5 months after starting pembrolizumab. The source is an adult with mismatch repair-deficient cancer.

This sequence joins TRBV7-6 and TRBJ2-7; D gene unclear. Trimming took off 0 bases at V and 8 bases at J, with 8 bases between the two ends. This CDR3 contains 12 residues. From germline, CDR1 is SGHVS and CDR2 FNYEAQ. The CDR3 nucleotides are TGTGCCAGCAGCTTAGCTATAGGAAAGCAGTACTTC. Its protein is CASSLAIGKQYF.

The V and J genes are TRBV10-1 and TRBJ2-5, with D unclear. CDR3 length equals 13 residues. The germline V and J ends were trimmed by 4 bases and 3 bases, with 9 bases remaining between them. CDR1 is WNHNN and CDR2 is SYGVQD in the germline V gene (reference sequence). The CDR3: CASSGDLKETQYF. The CDR3 DNA follows: TGCGCCAGCAGTGGGGATTTGAAAGAGACCCAGTACTTC.

The chain uses TRBV2 and TRBJ2-2; D unclear. Trimming shortened V by 0 bases and J by 5 bases, and 4 bases separated the two germline ends. The length of the CDR3 is 13 residues. Germline lookup yields CDR1 SNHLY and CDR2 FYNNEI. CDR3 nucleotide sequence: TGTGCCAGCAGTGAAGCGCGAACCGGGGAGCTGTTTTTT. Residues: CASSEARTGELFF.

The V gene is TRBV6-5, the J gene TRBJ1-1; D remains unclear. Germline assignment: CDR1 MNHEY and CDR2 SVGAGI. Trimming stripped 2 bases from V and 0 bases from J, with 7 bases between. This CDR3 contains 14 residues. The CDR3 protein is CASSYMPMNTEAFF. The CDR3 DNA is TGTGCCAGCAGTTACATGCCTATGAACACTGAAGCTTTCTTT.